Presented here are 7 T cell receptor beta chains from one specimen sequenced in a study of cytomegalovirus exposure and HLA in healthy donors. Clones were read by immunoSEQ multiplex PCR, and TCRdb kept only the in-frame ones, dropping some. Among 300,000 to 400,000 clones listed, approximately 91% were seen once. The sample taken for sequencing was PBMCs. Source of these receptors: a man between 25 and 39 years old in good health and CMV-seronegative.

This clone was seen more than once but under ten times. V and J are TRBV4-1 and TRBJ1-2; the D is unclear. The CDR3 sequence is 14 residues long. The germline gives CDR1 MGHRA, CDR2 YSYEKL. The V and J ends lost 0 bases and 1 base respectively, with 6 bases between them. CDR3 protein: CASSQDNGNYGYTF. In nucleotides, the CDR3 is TGCGCCAGCAGCCAAGATAACGGTAACTATGGCTACACCTTC.

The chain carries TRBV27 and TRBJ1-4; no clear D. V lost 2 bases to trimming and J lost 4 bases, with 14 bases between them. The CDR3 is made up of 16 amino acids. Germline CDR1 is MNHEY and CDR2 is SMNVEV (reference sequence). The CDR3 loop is CASSLRGSGFNEKLFF. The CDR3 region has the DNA TGTGCCAGCAGTTTAAGAGGTTCGGGGTTTAATGAAAAACTGTTTTTT. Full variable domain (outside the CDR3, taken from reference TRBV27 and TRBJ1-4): EAQVTQNPRYLITVTGKKLTVTCSQNMNHEYMSWYRQDPGLGLRQIYYSMNVEVTDKGDVPEGYKVSRKEKRNFPLILESPSPNQTSLYFCASSLRGSGFNEKLFFGSGTQLSVL.

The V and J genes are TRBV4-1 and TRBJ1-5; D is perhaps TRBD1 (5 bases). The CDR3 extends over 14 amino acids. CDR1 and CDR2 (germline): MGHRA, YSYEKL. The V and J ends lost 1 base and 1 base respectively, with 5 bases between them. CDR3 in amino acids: CASSQAGSNQPQHF. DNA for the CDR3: TGCGCCAGCAGCCAAGCAGGGAGCAATCAGCCCCAGCATTTT.

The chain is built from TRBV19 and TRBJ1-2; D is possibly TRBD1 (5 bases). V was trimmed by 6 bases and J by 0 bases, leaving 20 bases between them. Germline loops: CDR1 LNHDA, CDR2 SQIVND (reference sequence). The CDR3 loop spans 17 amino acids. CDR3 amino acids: CASRGVQSPRTNYGYTF. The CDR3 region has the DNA TGTGCCAGTAGAGGGGTCCAATCCCCAAGAACTAACTATGGCTACACCTTC.

This CDR3 is CASSEGPEEGNQPQHF. In DNA, the CDR3 is TGTGCCAGCAGTGAAGGACCGGAGGAGGGCAATCAGCCCCAGCATTTT. This chain links TRBV6-1 with TRBJ1-5; D unresolved. CDR3 length equals 16 residues. Trimming left V 1 base short and J 2 bases short, with 12 bases between. Germline assignment: CDR1 MNHNS and CDR2 SASEGT.

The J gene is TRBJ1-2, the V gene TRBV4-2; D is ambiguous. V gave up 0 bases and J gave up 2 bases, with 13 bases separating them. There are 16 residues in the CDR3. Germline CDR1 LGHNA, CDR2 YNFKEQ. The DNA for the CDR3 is TGTGCCAGCAGCCAAGATTGGGCTTCGGCGAACTATGGCTACACCTTC. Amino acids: CASSQDWASANYGYTF.

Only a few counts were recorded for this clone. CDR3 nucleotides: TGTGCCAGCAGCCCGGAGCATTCACCCCTCCACTTT. Translation: CASSPEHSPLHF. The V gene is TRBV2, the J gene TRBJ1-6, with D unclear. The CDR3 runs to 12 residues. Germline lookup yields CDR1 SNHLY and CDR2 FYNNEI. Trimming removed 6 bases at V and 8 bases at J, with 8 bases between.